This TCR beta chain stems from a study of T cells after yellow fever vaccination. Overall study context: The SMART-Seq v4 Ultra Low Input method served to prepare the low-cell-number fractions.

As for this clonotype: The antigen is undetermined.

Study-level results: Within FACS-sorted repertoires, abundant clonotypes contaminating from the bulk population could be present.

For TCR, cDNA came from 5'RACE template switching, which added a universal primer site and UMIs. Via MiXCR, TCRdb re-called the 5' RACE reads, giving one row per CDR3 protein. The table records under 550,000 distinct CDR3 sequences, just over 20% of them present only once. CDR3 length equals 15 residues. V lost 0 bases and J 6 bases, leaving 13 bases between the germline ends. Germline V gene data show CDR1 as SGHDT and CDR2 as YYEEEE. The chain links TRBV5-6 to TRBJ1-3; D is perhaps TRBD1 (5 bases). This sequence was found in a young man who received the YFV17D yellow fever vaccine. The material sequenced was PBMCs, taken around 3 weeks after the first yellow fever vaccination. CDR3 in DNA: TGTGCCAGCAGCTTGGGTACGGACACACAAAACACCATATATTTT. Translated, it gives CASSLGTDTQNTIYF.